This T cell receptor (beta chain) is drawn from a study of beta chain features in type 1 diabetes (dated by TCRdb to 2016 to 2019). With regard to the full study: Mean age, gender distribution, total cell number and subset yield did not differ between patients and healthy donors. In the study, recently diagnosed type 1 diabetes patients and matched healthy donors were compared on the TCRB repertoires of their sorted circulating CD4+ T cell subsets. Regulatory and stem cell-like memory subsets were obtained from only 8 patients and about eight healthy donors, while naive and central memory subsets were obtained from all 30 or so donors. A total of 100 million to 110 million sorted cells were examined across all samples, and a strong correlation was observed between cell number per subset and RNA yield.

What the work shows at the level of the full study, not this receptor alone: Fewer insertions and more nucleotide deletions at VDJ recombination sites were observed in patients with type 1 diabetes, implying thymic rearrangement abnormalities. Because cDNA was sequenced instead of genomic DNA, activated cells with high expression could be over-represented, although the groups did not differ in activation or CD3 levels. Shorter templates might be favored by PCR, yet because patient and control samples were amplified and corrected together, any such skew would affect both groups equally. Naive, central memory and regulatory TCRB repertoires appeared to be more alike among patients than among healthy donors. Type 1 diabetes patients showed a moderate but significant shortening of TCRB CDR3 length in all four CD4+ subsets. Only small numbers of individuals were included in the HLA sub-analyses, which left unresolved whether HLA type had any influence on TCRB rearrangement.

This clone was observed a single time. Its antigen is unknown. The input lacks base qualities; no much larger clone sits a single base away. Each donor gave one peripheral blood draw, around 0.12 L on average, collected into heparinised tubes. Using a panel that included CD45RO, CCR7, CD25, CD127, CD95 and CD27, naive, central memory, regulatory and stem cell-like memory CD4+ T cells were sorted on a BD FACSAria II. Every sorted population had a purity above 95%. Right away, PBMCs were isolated by Lymphoprep density gradient centrifugation and were stained directly, with no culture step. So that batch effects would be minimized, each experiment stained and sorted samples in pairs, pairing one healthy donor with one patient. All of the isolated RNA was reverse transcribed with the High Capacity cDNA Reverse Transcription Kit, so expressed TCRB transcripts were sequenced. Deep immunoSEQ sequencing was performed on naive, central memory and regulatory T cell samples, with an average of roughly 3.3 million total reads per sample. Sorted cells were lysed in RLT buffer, and RNA was extracted using DNase-treated RNeasy Micro or Mini kits according to cell number. To prevent cross-contamination, every cell subset was processed on its own, while patient and healthy donor samples were processed together. The immunoSEQ multiplex PCR was used to amplify TCRB sequences from cDNA, generating 87-bp fragments that spanned the CDR3 region. Sequencing of the amplicons was done on the Illumina HiSeq platform. On the authors' methods: Synthetic template baselines were used to correct PCR bias computationally, reads within Hamming distance 2 were collapsed, and singletons that could not be merged were discarded. Reads were aligned against IMGT so that V, D and J genes, CDR3 length and insertions or deletions at six rearrangement sites could be assigned. Within each subset, clonotype counts were normalized to sorted cell number, and only after that were true diversity and Gini coefficients computed with the tcR R package. The overlap coefficient, calculated on TCRB nucleotide sequences, was used to quantify repertoire sharing. Out-of-frame TCRB sequences from naive cells were analyzed as a proxy for the pre-selection repertoire. Held by TCRdb, this immuneACCESS table contains in-frame sequences only and omits some clones. Under half of the omission traces to an unresolved V gene where checked; the cause of the rest is unknown. That table furnishes V, J and clone size, whereas the DNA furnished D and trimming. Within this sample are roughly 450,000 clones, with approximately 10% of them counted one time only. In total, the top ten clones hold 0.04% to 0.05% of the sample.

Deletion took 6 bases off V and 13 bases off J, with a span of 16 bases between the germline ends. From its cysteine to its phenylalanine, the CDR3 spans 12 amino acids. Only the CDR3 DNA stays, 36 bases, in frame from base 1. CDR1 and CDR2, per the germline V gene, are MNHNS and SASEGT. Sequencing used naive CD4+ T cells from blood. The label giving this sample's cell subset or site can be read as: true naive CD4+ T cells. The chain couples TRBV6-1 to TRBJ2-1; the D segment cannot be called with confidence. The origin of this receptor is a young woman in good health. In nucleotide form, the sequence is TGTGCCAGCAGCGACCAGCTTCGGTCACAGTTCTTC. It codes for CASSDQLRSQFF.